This T cell receptor beta chain was captured by sequencing in a study of blood T cell repertoires in COVID-19. Study as a whole: COVID-19 samples collected from the United States, Italy and Spain covered acute and convalescent phases.

Authors' data handling: Reference gene primer amplification gave estimated nucleated cell counts. The data were produced by immunoSEQ multiplex PCR, yet TCRdb's version contains in-frame clones alone and is incomplete. The V and J calls and the clone size are those of that table, but D and trimming were determined from the DNA. The sample contains about 87,000 clones, 89% of which appear only once. The sequence came from an elderly woman with active COVID-19. Material: peripheral blood.

The CDR3 DNA follows: TGTGCCAGTAGCTACAGGGGAGGTGTTGCCAAAAACATTCAGTACTTC. It yields the protein CASSYRGGVAKNIQYF. V gene TRBV19 combines with J gene TRBJ2-4, with D perhaps matching TRBD1 (7 bases). V shed 6 bases and J shed 1 base, with 16 bases lying between them. The CDR3 has 16 amino acids. Germline CDR1 and CDR2: LNHDA and SQIVND (reference sequence).